This T cell receptor (beta chain) is drawn from a study of blood T cells in healthy people across ages. All donors came from Russia, were Caucasian and healthy, and spanned ages roughly 6 to 95. No fewer than 7 million PBMCs went into each sample. Study-wide results and limits: The long-lived group displayed more naive CD4+ cells, plus higher diversity, than the aged donors did. Across samples, TCR beta diversity tracked strongly with naive T cell percentage.

Sample-barcoded 5' priming and a J-beta primer mix drove a second PCR of 7 to 11 cycles. TCRdb re-called the 5' RACE reads with MiXCR, one entry per CDR3 protein. The table has approximately 800,000 distinct CDR3 sequences, roughly 50% seen once. The CDR3 covers 15 residues. With 4 bases clipped from V and 7 bases from J, the junction kept 4 bases outside the gene matches. The V gene's germline CDR1 is SNHLY and CDR2 FYNNEI. Note on this clonotype: No antigen is known for it.

The TCR comes from an older man in good health. J is TRBJ2-1 and V is TRBV2; the match to TRBD2 covers 13 bases. Specimen: blood. CDR3 in amino acids: CASSVTSGRENEQFF. DNA of the CDR3: TGTGCCAGCAGTGTCACTAGCGGGAGGGAGAATGAGCAGTTCTTC.